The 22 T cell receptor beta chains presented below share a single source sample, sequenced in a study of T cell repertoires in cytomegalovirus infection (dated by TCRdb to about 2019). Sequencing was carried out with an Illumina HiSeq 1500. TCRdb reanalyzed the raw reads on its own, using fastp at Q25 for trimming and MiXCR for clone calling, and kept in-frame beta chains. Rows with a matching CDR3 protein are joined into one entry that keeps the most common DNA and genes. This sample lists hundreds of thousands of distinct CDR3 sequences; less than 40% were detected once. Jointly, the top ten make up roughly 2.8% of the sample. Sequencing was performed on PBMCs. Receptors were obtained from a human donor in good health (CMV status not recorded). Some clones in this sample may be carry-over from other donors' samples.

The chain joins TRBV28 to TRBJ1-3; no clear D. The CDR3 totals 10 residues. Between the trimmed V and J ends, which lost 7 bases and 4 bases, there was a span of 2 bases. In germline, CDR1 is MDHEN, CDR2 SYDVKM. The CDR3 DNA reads TGTGCCAGCATAGGAAACACCATATATTTT. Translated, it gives CASIGNTIYF.

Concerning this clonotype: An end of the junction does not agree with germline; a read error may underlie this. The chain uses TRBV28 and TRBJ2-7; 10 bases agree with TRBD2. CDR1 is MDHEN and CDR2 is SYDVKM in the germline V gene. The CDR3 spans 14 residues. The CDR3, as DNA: TGTGGCAGCAGCCCGGGACTAGCGTACCACGAGCAGTACTTC. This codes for CGSSPGLAYHEQYF.

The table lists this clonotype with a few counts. The CDR3 is CASSLRAGHNEQFF. In DNA form, the CDR3 reads TGCGCCAGCAGCTTACGAGCGGGCCACAATGAGCAGTTCTTC. V is TRBV5-1 and J is TRBJ2-1; D possibly corresponds to TRBD2 (6 bases). CDR1 is SGHRS and CDR2 is YFSETQ in the germline V gene. CDR3 length: 14 amino acids. Trimming shortened V by 2 bases and J by 5 bases, and 11 bases separated the two germline ends.

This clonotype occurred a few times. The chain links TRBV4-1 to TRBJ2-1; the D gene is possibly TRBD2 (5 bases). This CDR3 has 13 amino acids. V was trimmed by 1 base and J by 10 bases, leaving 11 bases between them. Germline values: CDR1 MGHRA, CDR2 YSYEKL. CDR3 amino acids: CASSQAFTGEQFF. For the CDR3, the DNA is TGCGCCAGCAGCCAAGCCTTTACGGGGGAGCAGTTCTTC.

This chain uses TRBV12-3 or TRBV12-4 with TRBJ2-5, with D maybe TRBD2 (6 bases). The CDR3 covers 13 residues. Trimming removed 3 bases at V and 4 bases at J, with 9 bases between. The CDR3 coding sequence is TGTGCCAGCAGTTTCGCCGGGGGAGAGACCCAGTACTTC. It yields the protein CASSFAGGETQYF.

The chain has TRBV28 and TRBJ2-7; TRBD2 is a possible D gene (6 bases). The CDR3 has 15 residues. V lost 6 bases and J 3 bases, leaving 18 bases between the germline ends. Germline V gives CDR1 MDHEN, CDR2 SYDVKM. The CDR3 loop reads CASSLHSGVFYEQYF. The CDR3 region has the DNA TGTGCCAGCAGCCTCCATAGCGGCGTGTTCTACGAGCAGTACTTC.

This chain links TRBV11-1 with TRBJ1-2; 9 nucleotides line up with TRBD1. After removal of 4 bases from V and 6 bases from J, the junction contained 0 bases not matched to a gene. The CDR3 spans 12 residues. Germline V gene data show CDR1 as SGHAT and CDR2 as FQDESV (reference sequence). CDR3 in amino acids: CASSWDRDGYTF. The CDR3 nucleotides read TGTGCCAGCAGCTGGGACAGGGATGGCTACACCTTC.

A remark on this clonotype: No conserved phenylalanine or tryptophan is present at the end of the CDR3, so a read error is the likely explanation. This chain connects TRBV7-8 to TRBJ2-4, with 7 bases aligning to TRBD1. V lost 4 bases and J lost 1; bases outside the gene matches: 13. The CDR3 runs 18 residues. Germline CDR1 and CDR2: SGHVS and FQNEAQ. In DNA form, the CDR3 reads TGTGCCAGCAGCTCCCCCACATTCAGACAGGGTGCCAAAAACATTCAGTACTTA. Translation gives CASSSPTFRQGAKNIQYL.

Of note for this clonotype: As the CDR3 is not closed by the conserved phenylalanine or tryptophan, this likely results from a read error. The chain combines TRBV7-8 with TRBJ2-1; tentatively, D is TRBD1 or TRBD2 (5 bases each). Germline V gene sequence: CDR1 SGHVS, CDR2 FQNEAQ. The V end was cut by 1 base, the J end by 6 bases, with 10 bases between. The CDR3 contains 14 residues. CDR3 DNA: TGTGCCAGCAGCTTAGGGAGTGGGGGCAATGAGCAGTTCTTA. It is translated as CASSLGSGGNEQFL.

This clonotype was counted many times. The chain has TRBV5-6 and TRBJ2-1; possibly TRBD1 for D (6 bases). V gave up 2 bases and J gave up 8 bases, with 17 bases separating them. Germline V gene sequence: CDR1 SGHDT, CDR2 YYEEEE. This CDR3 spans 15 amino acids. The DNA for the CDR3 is TGTGCCAGCAGCTTCGGCCTGGGGAACAGGGATGAGCAGTTCTTC. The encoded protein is CASSFGLGNRDEQFF.

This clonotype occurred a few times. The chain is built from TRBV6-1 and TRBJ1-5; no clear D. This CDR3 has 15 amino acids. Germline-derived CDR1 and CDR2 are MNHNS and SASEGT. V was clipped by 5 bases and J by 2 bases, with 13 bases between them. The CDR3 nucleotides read TGTGCCAGCAGTCGCAGCAGAGAACGCAATCAGCCCCAGCATTTT. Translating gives CASSRSRERNQPQHF.

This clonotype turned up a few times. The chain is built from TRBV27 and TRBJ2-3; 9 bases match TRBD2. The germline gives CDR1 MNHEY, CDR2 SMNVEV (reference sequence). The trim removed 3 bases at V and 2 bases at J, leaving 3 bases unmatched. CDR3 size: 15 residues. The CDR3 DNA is TGTGCCAGCAGTTTCGGCGGGAGGGCCACAGATACGCAGTATTTT. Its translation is CASSFGGRATDTQYF.

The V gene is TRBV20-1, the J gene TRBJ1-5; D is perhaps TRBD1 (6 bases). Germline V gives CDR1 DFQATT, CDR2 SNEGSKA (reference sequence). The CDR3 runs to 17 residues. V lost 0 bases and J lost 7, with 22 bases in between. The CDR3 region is CSARDGWGGGRGQPQHF. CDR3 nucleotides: TGCAGTGCTAGAGATGGTTGGGGGGGGGGCCGAGGGCAGCCCCAGCATTTT.

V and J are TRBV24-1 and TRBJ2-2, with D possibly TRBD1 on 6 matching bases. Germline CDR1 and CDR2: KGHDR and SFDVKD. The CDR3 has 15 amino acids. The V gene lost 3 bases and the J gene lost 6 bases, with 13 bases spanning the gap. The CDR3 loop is CATSDGAQGSGELFF. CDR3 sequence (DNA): TGTGCCACCAGTGATGGAGCGCAGGGGTCCGGGGAGCTGTTTTTT.

CDR3 residues: CASSLDWVSKNIQYF. In DNA form, the CDR3 reads TGCGCCAGCAGCTTGGATTGGGTCAGCAAAAACATTCAGTACTTC. The chain recombines TRBV5-1 with TRBJ2-4; no clear D. Trimming removed 0 bases at V and 3 bases at J, with 10 bases between. CDR1 is SGHRS, CDR2 YFSETQ, per germline. This CDR3 comprises 15 residues.

The CDR3: CATSDLASGVNEQYF. The CDR3 region has the DNA TGTGCCACCAGTGATTTGGCGTCGGGGGTTAACGAGCAGTACTTC. The chain carries TRBV24-1 and TRBJ2-7; tentative D call: TRBD2 (6 bases). This CDR3 comprises 15 residues. Germline-derived CDR1 and CDR2 are KGHDR and SFDVKD. Trimming shortened V by 0 bases and J by 5 bases, and 13 bases separated the two germline ends.

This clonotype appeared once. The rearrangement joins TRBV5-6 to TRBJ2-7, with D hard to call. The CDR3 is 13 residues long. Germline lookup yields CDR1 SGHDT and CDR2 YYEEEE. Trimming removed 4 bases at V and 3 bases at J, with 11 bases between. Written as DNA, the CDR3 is TGTGCCAGCAGCCCTCTCCAACACTACGAGCAGTACTTC. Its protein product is CASSPLQHYEQYF.

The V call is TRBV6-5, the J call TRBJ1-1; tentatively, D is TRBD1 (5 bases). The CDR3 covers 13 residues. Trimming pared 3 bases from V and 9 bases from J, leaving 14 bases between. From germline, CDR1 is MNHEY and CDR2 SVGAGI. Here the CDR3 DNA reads TGTGCCAGCAGTTATACGGGGACGGCCAAAGCTTTCTTT. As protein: CASSYTGTAKAFF.

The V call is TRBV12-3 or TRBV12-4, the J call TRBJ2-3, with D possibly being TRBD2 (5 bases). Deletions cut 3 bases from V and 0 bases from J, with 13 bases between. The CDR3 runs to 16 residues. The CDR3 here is CASSFPQTGSTDTQYF. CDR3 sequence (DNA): TGTGCCAGCAGTTTTCCCCAGACGGGGAGCACAGATACGCAGTATTTT.

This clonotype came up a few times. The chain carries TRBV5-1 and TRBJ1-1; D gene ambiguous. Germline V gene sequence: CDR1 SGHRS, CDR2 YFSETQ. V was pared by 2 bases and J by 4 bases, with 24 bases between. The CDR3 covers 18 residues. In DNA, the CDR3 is TGCGCCAGCAGCTTACCTGGGGAGGCCACTGGGTTGATCACTGAAGCTTTCTTT. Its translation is CASSLPGEATGLITEAFF.

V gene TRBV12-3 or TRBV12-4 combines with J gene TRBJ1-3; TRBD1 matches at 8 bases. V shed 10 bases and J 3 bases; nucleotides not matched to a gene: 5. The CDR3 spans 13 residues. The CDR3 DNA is TGTGCCATTGGAGACAGGGGTGGAAACACCATATATTTT. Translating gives CAIGDRGGNTIYF.

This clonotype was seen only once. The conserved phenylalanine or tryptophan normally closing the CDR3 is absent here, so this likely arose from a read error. CDR3 DNA sequence: TGTGCCAGCAGCGGGGGGACTAGCGGTTTCCACTACAATGAGCAGTTCTTA. Translated: CASSGGTSGFHYNEQFL. V gene TRBV5-6 combines with J gene TRBJ2-1; 11 bases line up with TRBD2. The CDR3 is 17 residues long. Trimming took 4 bases from V and 3 from J; bases not matched to a gene: 9. The germline V gene encodes CDR1 SGHDT and CDR2 YYEEEE.